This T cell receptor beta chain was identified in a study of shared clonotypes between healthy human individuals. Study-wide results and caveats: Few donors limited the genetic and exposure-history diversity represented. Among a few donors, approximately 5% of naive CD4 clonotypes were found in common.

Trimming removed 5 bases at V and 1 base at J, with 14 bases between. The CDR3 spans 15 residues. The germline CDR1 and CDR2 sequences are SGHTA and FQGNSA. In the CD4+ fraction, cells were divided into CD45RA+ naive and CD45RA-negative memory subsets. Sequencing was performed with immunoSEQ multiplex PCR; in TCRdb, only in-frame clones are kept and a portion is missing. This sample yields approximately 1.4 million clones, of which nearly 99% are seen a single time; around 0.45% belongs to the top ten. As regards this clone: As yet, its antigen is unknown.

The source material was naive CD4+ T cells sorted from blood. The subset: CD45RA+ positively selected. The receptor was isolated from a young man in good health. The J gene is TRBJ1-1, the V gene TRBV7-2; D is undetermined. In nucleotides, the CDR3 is TGTGCCAGCAGCCGAGGACGTCAGGCGAACACTGAAGCTTTCTTT. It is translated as CASSRGRQANTEAFF.